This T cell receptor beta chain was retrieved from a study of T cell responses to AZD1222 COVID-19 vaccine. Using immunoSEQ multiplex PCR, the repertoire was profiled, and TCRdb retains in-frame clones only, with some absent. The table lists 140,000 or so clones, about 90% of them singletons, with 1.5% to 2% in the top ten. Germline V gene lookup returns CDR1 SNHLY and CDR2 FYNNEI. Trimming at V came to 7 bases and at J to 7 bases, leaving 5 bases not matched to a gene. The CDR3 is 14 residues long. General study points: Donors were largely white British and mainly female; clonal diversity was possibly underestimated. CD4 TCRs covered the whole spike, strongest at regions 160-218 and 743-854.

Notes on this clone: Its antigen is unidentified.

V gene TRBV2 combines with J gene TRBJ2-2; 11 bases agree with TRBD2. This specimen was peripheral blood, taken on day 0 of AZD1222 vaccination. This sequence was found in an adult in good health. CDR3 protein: CASTLSGGVGELFF. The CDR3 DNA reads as TGTGCCAGCACTCTTAGCGGGGGGGTCGGGGAGCTGTTTTTT.